This T cell receptor (beta chain) stems from a study of regulatory T cells in long-lasting Graves disease. The overall study: Patients newly diagnosed with Graves' had been on antithyroid drugs for under 3 months.

Ten or more counts support this clonotype. Researchers made TCR beta libraries by using iRepertoire HTBI primers and running Arm-PCR on CDR3 regions. One entry per CDR3 protein results from TCRdb running MiXCR on the multiplex PCR reads. The table includes about 540,000 distinct CDR3 sequences, approximately 15% detected once. V was clipped by 6 bases and J by 4 bases, with 14 bases between them. CDR1 is MNHEY and CDR2 is SMNVEV in the germline V gene (reference sequence). This CDR3 is 14 amino acids long. Specified time point: newly diagnosed GD, antithyroid drugs for less than 3 months. After RNA was extracted from PBMCs, the TCR library was made from it. This sample was shared with a second study, whose subject was T cells in Graves' hyperthyroidism and ophthalmopathy. From that paper: First-round RT-PCR targeting the TCR CDR3 was performed with the HTBI primer set.

The chain joins TRBV27 to TRBJ2-3, with D uncertain. This receptor was obtained from a man younger than 40 with Graves disease. The sample was peripheral blood mononuclear cells (PBMCs), taken at new diagnosis, from a patient treated with antithyroid drugs. CDR3 sequence reads: CASRIGDRADTQYF. The CDR3 DNA is TGTGCCAGCAGGATTGGGGATCGGGCAGATACGCAGTATTTT.